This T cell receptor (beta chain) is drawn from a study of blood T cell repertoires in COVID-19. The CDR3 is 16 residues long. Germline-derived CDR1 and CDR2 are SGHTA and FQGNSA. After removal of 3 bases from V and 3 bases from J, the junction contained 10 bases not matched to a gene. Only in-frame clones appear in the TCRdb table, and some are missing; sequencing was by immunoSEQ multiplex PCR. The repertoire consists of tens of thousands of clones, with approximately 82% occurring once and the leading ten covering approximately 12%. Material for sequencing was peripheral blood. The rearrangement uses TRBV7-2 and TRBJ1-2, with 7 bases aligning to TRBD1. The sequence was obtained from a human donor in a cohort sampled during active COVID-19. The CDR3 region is CASSFDPTGADYGYTF. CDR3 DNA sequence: TGTGCCAGCAGCTTCGATCCAACAGGGGCAGACTATGGCTACACCTTC.